This T cell receptor beta chain was obtained from a study of vaccination and CD4 T cells after COVID-19. This clonotype has only a few counts. Its cognate antigen is unknown. The germline gives CDR1 DFQATT, CDR2 SNEGSKA (reference sequence). The CDR3 sequence is 16 residues long. The J segment lost 3 bases and the V segment lost 0 bases, leaving 10 bases of the junction unmatched. The assay that was used to sequence DNA from cultured CD4+ T cells was the Oncomine TCR Beta short-read assay. TCRdb reanalysed the PCR reads using MiXCR and keeps one entry per CDR3 protein. This table holds 11,000 or so distinct CDR3 sequences, about 60% found once. Specified treatment: roughly ten-day PBMC culture with coronavirus spike peptide pools or control peptides (ViraFEST assay).

This TCR was recovered from a human donor who had recovered from COVID-19. Sequences were obtained from CD4+ T cells from blood, cultured in vitro. The chain links TRBV20-1 to TRBJ1-2; 7 nucleotides align to TRBD1. DNA for the CDR3: TGCAGTGCTAGAGATTCAGGGGGGAGAGATTACTATGGCTACACCTTC. This sequence encodes CSARDSGGRDYYGYTF.